This T cell receptor (beta chain) originates from a study of OX40 agonist ivuxolimab in advanced cancers. The overall study: Recorded diagnoses for dose-escalation patients were hepatocellular carcinoma, melanoma, renal cell or head and neck cancer. General observations from the study: Low normalized T-cell clonal expansion was also seen in some nonresponders. Blood T cells, both CD4+ and CD8+, expanded clonally by week 6 at 0.1 to 3.0 mg/kg.

Trimming cost V 2 bases and J 0 bases, with 7 bases left between them. CDR1 and CDR2 (germline): SGHAT, FQNNGV. CDR3 length equals 15 residues. Concerning this clone itself: Its antigen is not known.

Enrollment shut out patients with autoimmune disease history or systemic immunosuppression. Repertoires were generated with immunoSEQ multiplex PCR, while TCRdb's copy carries only in-frame clones and drops some. The sample has approximately 80,000 clones; under 95% are singletons. The material was CD4+ or CD8+ T cells sorted from blood, obtained in a trial of the OX40 agonist ivuxolimab. The chain joins TRBV11-2 to TRBJ1-4; possible D gene TRBD1, 6 bases. The TCR originated in an adult with an advanced solid tumor such as melanoma, head and neck, liver or kidney cancer. This CDR3 is CASSLQGSTNEKLFF. As DNA, the CDR3 is TGTGCCAGCAGCTTACAGGGGTCAACTAATGAAAAACTGTTTTTT.